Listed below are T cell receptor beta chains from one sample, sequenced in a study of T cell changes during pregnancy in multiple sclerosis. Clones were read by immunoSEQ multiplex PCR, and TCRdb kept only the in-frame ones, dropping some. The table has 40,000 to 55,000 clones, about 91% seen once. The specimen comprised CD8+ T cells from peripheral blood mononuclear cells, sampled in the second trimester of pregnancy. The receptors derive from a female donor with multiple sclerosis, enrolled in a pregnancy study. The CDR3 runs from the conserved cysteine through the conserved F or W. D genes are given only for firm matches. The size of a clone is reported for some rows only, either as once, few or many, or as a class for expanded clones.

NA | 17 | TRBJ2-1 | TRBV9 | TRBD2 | TGTGCCAGCAGCGCTTCCGCGGGACTAAGGGTCTACAATGAGCAGTTCTTC | CASSASAGLRVYNEQFF
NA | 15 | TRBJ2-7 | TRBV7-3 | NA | TGTGCCAGCAGCCAAGGGGCCAATTGGGTCTACGAGCAGTACTTC | CASSQGANWVYEQYF
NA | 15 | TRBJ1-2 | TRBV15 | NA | TGTGCCACCAGCAGAGATAGGGGCGTGACCTATGGCTACACCTTC | CATSRDRGVTYGYTF
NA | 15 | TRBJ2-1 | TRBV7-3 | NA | TGTGCCAGCAGCTTAAGCGGGGCCTACTACAATGAGCAGTTCTTC | CASSLSGAYYNEQFF
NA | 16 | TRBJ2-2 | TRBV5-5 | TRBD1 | TGTGCCAGCAGCTCCTCGGACAGGGATACCACCGGGGAGCTGTTTTTT | CASSSSDRDTTGELFF
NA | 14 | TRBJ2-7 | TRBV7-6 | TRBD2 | TGTGCCAGCAGCACACTGACTAGCGGGGACGAGCAGTACTTC | CASSTLTSGDEQYF
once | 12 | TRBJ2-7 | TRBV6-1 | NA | TGTGCCAGCATTAACTCGGTGATTGAGCAGTACTTC | CASINSVIEQYF
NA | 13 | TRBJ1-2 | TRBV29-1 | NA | TGCAGCGTTGAAGATGGAGCTAACTATGGCTACACCTTC | CSVEDGANYGYTF
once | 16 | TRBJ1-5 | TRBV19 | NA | TGTGCCAGTACCCCATCCCCCGAGCTGAAGAATCAGCCCCAGCATTTT | CASTPSPELKNQPQHF
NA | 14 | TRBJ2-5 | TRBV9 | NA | TGTGCCAGCAGCGTAGGTAACACGCAAGAGACCCAGTACTTC | CASSVGNTQETQYF
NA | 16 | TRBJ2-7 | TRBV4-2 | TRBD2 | TGTGCCAGCAGCCCATCGGGGACTAGCGGGACCTACGAGCAGTACTTC | CASSPSGTSGTYEQYF
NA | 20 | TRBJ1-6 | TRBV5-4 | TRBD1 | TGTGCCAGCAGCCCAAACAGGGGGCGCGTCCCCTTTGTTTGGAATTCACCCCTCCACTTT | CASSPNRGRVPFVWNSPLHF
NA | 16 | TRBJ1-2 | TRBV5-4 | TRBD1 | TGTGCCAGCAGCTTGGCAGCGACAGGGGATTATACTGGCTACACCTTC | CASSLAATGDYTGYTF
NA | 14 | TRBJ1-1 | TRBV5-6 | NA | TGTGCCAGCAGCTCCGGGACATCGAACACTGAAGCTTTCTTT | CASSSGTSNTEAFF
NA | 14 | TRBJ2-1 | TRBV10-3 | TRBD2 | TGTGCCATCAGTGCGGGGAGGGGTGACAATGAGCAGTTCTTC | CAISAGRGDNEQFF
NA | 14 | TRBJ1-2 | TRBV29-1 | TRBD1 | TGCAGCGTACCAGGGACAGGGAGAACCTATGGCTACACCTTC | CSVPGTGRTYGYTF
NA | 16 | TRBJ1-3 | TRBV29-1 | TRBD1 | TGCAGCGTTCCCCTACCGGGACAGGATGCTGGAAACACCATATATTTT | CSVPLPGQDAGNTIYF
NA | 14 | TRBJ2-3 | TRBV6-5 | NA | TGTGCCAGCAGTCCCTTCCAGGCGGGGGATACGCAGTATTTT | CASSPFQAGDTQYF
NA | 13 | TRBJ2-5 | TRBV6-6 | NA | TGTGCCAGCAGTCGGGACTTAAGAGAGACCCAGTACTTC | CASSRDLRETQYF
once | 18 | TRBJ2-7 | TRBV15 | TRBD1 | TGTGCCACCGTCCGGGACAGGGGAGCCGGGGGGCCGACCTACGAGCAGTACTTC | CATVRDRGAGGPTYEQYF
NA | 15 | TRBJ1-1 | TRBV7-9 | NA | TGTGCCAGCAGCTCAGAAAACACAGTGAACACTGAAGCTTTCTTT | CASSSENTVNTEAFF
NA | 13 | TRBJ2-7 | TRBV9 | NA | TGTGCCAGCAGCGGCTCAGGGGAAAGCGAGCAGTACTTC | CASSGSGESEQYF
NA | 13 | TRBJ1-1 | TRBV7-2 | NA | TGTGCCAGCAGCGCCGGACTTGGAGCTGAAGCTTTCTTT | CASSAGLGAEAFF
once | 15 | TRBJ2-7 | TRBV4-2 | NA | TGTGCCAGCAGCCAAAACAGGGAAGGGACCTACGAGCAGTACTTC | CASSQNREGTYEQYF
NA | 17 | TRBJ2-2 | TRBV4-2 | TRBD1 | TGTGCCAGCAGCCAACGGCGGACAGGGTACCTCGGCGGGGAGCTGTTTTTT | CASSQRRTGYLGGELFF
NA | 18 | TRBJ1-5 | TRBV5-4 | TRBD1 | TGTGCCAGCAGCCCGGGGGGGGACAGGGGGTCCCACAATCAGCCCCAGCATTTT | CASSPGGDRGSHNQPQHF
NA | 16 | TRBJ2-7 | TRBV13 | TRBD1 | TGTGCCAGCAGCTTATTCTCGAGGACAGGGTATCACGAGCAGTACTTC | CASSLFSRTGYHEQYF
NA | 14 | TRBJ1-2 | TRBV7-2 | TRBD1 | TGTGCCAGCAGCTTAGGGGTCAGGGGGCAAGGCTACACCTTC | CASSLGVRGQGYTF
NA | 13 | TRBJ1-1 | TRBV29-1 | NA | TGCAGCGTTGGACCCACAGAGAACACTGAAGCTTTCTTT | CSVGPTENTEAFF
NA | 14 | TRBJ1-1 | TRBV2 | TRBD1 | TGTGCCAGCACTGAGACAGGGGAGCGAACTGAAGCTTTCTTT | CASTETGERTEAFF
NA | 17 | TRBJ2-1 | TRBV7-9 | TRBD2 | TGTGCCAGCAGCCCTCGCGGGACGGGGGGGCCCATCAATGAGCAGTTCTTC | CASSPRGTGGPINEQFF
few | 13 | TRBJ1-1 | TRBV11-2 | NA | TGTGCCAGCAGCGGGGGGGCAGTTAATGAAGCTTTCTTT | CASSGGAVNEAFF
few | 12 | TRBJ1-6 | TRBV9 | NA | TGTGCCAGCAGCGTAGGATCCGGACCCCTCCACTTT | CASSVGSGPLHF
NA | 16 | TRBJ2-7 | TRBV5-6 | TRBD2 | TGTGCCAGCAGCACCTTAGCGGGGGGGCCGGTCTACGAGCAGTACTTC | CASSTLAGGPVYEQYF
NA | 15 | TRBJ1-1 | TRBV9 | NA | TGTGCCAGCAGCGCTACAGGTGGTCTGAACACTGAAGCTTTCTTT | CASSATGGLNTEAFF
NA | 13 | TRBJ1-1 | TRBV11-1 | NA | TGTGCCAGCAGCCAGACACTGAACACTGAAGCTTTCTTT | CASSQTLNTEAFF
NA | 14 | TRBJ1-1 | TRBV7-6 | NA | TGTGCCAGCAGCCCGGAGGAGAGTGGCACTGAAGCTTTCTTT | CASSPEESGTEAFF
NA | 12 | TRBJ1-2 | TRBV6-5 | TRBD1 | TGTGCCAGCAGTTTTGACAGGGAGGGCTACACCTTC | CASSFDREGYTF
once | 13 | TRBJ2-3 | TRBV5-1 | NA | TGCTCCGCAGGGCCGGGGGGCACAGATACGCAGTATTTT | CSAGPGGTDTQYF
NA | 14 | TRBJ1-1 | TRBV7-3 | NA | TGTGCCAGCAGCTCCGTGGGGGGGCCCACTGAAGCTTTCTTT | CASSSVGGPTEAFF
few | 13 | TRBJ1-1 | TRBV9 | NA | TGTGCCAGCAGCGTAGGGGCAAACACTGAAGCTTTCTTT | CASSVGANTEAFF
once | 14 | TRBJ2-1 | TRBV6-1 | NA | TGTGCCAGCGCGAACGACAGAACCTACAATGAGCAGTTCTTC | CASANDRTYNEQFF
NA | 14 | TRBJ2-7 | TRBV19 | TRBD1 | TGTGCCAGTAGAGGGAAAGGGACAGGCTACGAGCAGTACTTC | CASRGKGTGYEQYF
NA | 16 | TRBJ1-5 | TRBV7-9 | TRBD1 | TGTGCCAGCAGCCAGACAGGGGATTATAGCAATCAGCCCCAGCATTTT | CASSQTGDYSNQPQHF
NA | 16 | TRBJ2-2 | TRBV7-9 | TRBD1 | TGTGCCAGCAGCAGCACAGGGGTCGCGAACACCGGGGAGCTGTTTTTT | CASSSTGVANTGELFF
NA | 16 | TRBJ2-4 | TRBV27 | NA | TGTGCCAGCAGTTTATCTCAGACCGGAGGAGGCGGCATTCAGTACTTC | CASSLSQTGGGGIQYF
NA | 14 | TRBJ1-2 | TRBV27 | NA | TGTGCCAGCAGCCCGACCGGGGGGGGCTCTGGCTACACCTTC | CASSPTGGGSGYTF
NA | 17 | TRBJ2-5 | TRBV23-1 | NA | TGCGCCAGCAGTCAGCCCCCGACTCCCCCGGTCGGTGAGACCCAGTACTTC | CASSQPPTPPVGETQYF